Reported below is one T cell receptor (beta chain). The antigen is unknown. Treatment of the sample: roughly 19 received Ad26.COV2.S at low or high dose, single or two shots; about five received placebo; per-sample allocation not given. Sampling occurred on day 63 after the first vaccine or placebo injection. Cohort 1b enrolled adults aged 18-55 years in Boston. These data belong to a study of Ad26.COV2.S vaccination and SARS-CoV-2 variants. Overall study results and limits: Analyses of TCR breadth and depth may have underestimated total T cell responses.

Profiled with immunoSEQ multiplex PCR; TCRdb holds only in-frame clones, not every one. Of some 480,000 clones detected, approximately 88% appear once; the ten largest clones hold 13%. This clonotype was sampled from a person between 18 and 65 years old who received the Ad26.COV2.S COVID-19 vaccine or a placebo. This specimen consisted of peripheral blood, obtained in a trial of Ad26.COV2.S vaccine versus placebo.

The CDR3 spells CASSPLKEGVYNEQFF. The CDR3 DNA follows: TGTGCCAGCAGTCCCCTCAAGGAGGGGGTGTACAATGAGCAGTTCTTC. The chain recombines TRBV28 with TRBJ2-1; D tentatively reads TRBD1 or TRBD2 (6 bases each). This CDR3 contains 16 residues. Trimming took off 5 bases at V and 4 bases at J, with 18 bases between the two ends. Germline loops: CDR1 MDHEN, CDR2 SYDVKM. The full variable domain, its missing parts supplied by reference TRBV28 and TRBJ2-1, is DVKVTQSSRYLVKRTGEKVFLECVQDMDHENMFWYRQDPGLGLRLIYFSYDVKMKEKGDIPEGYSVSREKKERFSLILESASTNQTSMYLCASSPLKEGVYNEQFFGPGTRLTVL.